The clone carrying this TCR beta chain was detected many times. Antigen specificity is unknown. The sample belongs to a study of T-cell reconstitution after alpha-beta-depleted transplantation in children. J lost 4 bases, V lost 6 bases, and 5 bases had no gene match. This CDR3 has 13 amino acids. Construction of the TCRbeta library involved unique molecular identifiers. A single record per CDR3 protein comes from TCRdb applying MiXCR to the PCR reads. In the table there are around 72,000 distinct CDR3 sequences, roughly 4.5% of which are singletons. General observations from the study: Where some patients showed high TCRbeta diversity at day 60, it came from recipient T cells and thymic progenitors that had survived.

This TCR derives from a boy younger than two who had a stem cell transplant for acute myeloid leukemia, so the T cells may come from the graft donor. This specimen was PBMCs, mostly from graft donor cells, taken 180 days after TCRalphabeta/CD19-depleted stem cell transplant. This chain links TRBV12-3 or TRBV12-4 with TRBJ1-2; 7 bases map to TRBD1. CDR3 nucleotides: TGTGCCAGCAGCCCGACAGGGCCCTATGGCTACACCTTC. This translates into CASSPTGPYGYTF.